This T cell receptor (beta chain) was retrieved from a study of human thymus T cells (dated by TCRdb to 2019 to 2021). For context, the study as a whole: The study used 7 to 9 infant thymus samples plus four related peripheral blood samples to characterize TCR alpha and beta repertoires. Donor ages ranging from roughly 6 to 244 days were recorded, and over 5 male and a couple of female infants were included in the cohort. General findings and caveats noted by the study authors: Usage of V and J gene segments appeared to be biased in both the thymic and the peripheral blood repertoires. On average, roughly 890,000 unique TCRB clonotypes were obtained from thymus samples, compared with around 78,000 from blood samples. Highly overlapping thymic TCR repertoires among unrelated individuals were reported in the related research.

Thymus tissue was collected as surgical resects that were removed during corrective cardiac surgery. Immunologically healthy infants undergoing open corrective cardiac surgery for congenital heart defects in Finland were used as donors. After being mechanically released from the tissue, thymocytes were kept at -70 degrees C in pellets of 10-30 million cells. A QIAsymphony instrument was used to extract genomic DNA from the frozen cell pellets. From the cysteine up to the phenylalanine, the CDR3 has a length of 15 residues. This entry keeps only the CDR3 DNA: 45 bases, framed from base 1. CDR1 and CDR2 (MNHEY, SVGAGI) derive from the germline V gene. V and J are truncated by 10 bases and 2 bases respectively, leaving an intervening sequence of 20 bases. The immunoSEQ multiplex PCR assay was used to amplify the TCRB and TCRAD loci from a standardized quantity of quality-controlled genomic DNA. The V(D)J region was spanned by amplicons of a length sufficient to cover the CDR3 and to identify V and J genes. The commercial immunoSEQ service was used to sequence amplicons on an Illumina platform. Per the authors' processing: Corrections for primer bias and sequencing errors followed previously described methods, while TCRAD and TCRB definitions were based on the IMGT database. The repertoires were analysed using immunoSEQ Analyzer 3.0 and VDJTools for basic statistics, V/J segment usage, diversity estimates, rarefaction and pairwise overlap. Chao1, ChaoE, Efron-Thisted, Shannon and inverse Simpson indices were used to estimate diversity, which was also estimated on datasets down-sampled to the smallest sample. Repertoire overlap was determined by strict matching of CDR3 nucleotide sequence, V gene and J gene, and Jaccard-based multidimensional scaling clustering was applied. TCRdb limited this immuneACCESS table to in-frame rearrangements with V and J called. A share of clones is missing; checked studies link under half to unresolved V genes, and the rest is unexplained. D and trimming were read from the DNA, whereas the V and J calls and clone size are those reported in that table. A total of some 72,000 clones appear in this sample, 90% to 97% of them only once. Roughly 0.03% of the sample rests with the top ten.

Note on this clone: Its binding antigen is unknown. No per-base quality is available; no much larger clone lies one base away.

This TCR derives from a boy in the first two years of life with a congenital heart defect but otherwise immunologically healthy. The receptor chain draws on TRBV6-5 and TRBJ2-5; the D gene could be TRBD1 or TRBD2, each one agreeing over 5 bases. Sequenced input: thymus tissue. The nucleotides read TGTGCCACCAACCCACTATCAGGGAGTCAAGAGACCCAGTACTTC. This yields the protein CATNPLSGSQETQYF.